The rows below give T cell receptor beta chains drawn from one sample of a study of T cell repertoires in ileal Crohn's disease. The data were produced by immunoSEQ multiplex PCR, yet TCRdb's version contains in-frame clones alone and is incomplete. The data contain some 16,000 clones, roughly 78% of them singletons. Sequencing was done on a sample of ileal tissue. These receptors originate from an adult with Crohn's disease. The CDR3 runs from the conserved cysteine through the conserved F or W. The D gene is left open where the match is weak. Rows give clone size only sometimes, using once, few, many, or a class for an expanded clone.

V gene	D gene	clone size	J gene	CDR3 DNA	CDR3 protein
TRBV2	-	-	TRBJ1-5	TGTGCCAGCAGATCCAATTTAGCGCCCCAGCATTTT	CASRSNLAPQHF
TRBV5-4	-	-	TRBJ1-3	TGTGCCAGCAGCACCGGACTCGCGGACTCTGGAAACACCATATATTTT	CASSTGLADSGNTIYF
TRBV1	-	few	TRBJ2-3	TGCACCAGCAGACACTCCGGGACAGGCGTAAGAGATACGCAGTATTTT	CTSRHSGTGVRDTQYF
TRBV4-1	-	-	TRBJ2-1	TGCGCCAGCAGCCAAGAAGGTGGGGCTACAGCTGAGCAGTTCTTC	CASSQEGGATAEQFF
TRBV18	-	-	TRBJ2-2	TGTGCCGGGGGGAGTGCGAACACCGGGGAGCTGTTTTTT	CAGGSANTGELFF
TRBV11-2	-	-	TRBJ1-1	TGTGCCAGCAGCTCTACGGCCTGGGAGGCTTTCTTT	CASSSTAWEAFF
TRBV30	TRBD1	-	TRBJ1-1	TGTGCCTGGAGCGCCGGGACAGTGAACACTGAAGCTTTCTTT	CAWSAGTVNTEAFF
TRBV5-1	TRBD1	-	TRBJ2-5	TGCGCCAGCAGCAGGAACAGGGGCACGGAAGAGACCCAGTACTTC	CASSRNRGTEETQYF
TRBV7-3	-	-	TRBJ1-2	TGTGCCAGCAGCCCAGGGCCCTCCTATGGCTACACCTTC	CASSPGPSYGYTF
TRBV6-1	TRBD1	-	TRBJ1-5	TGTGCCAGCAGTGAAGTTCCGGGACAGGGGGATCAGCCCCAGCATTTT	CASSEVPGQGDQPQHF
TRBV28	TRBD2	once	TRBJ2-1	TGTGCCAGCAGTTTCCCCACCTGGACTAGTTCGGGGAATGAGCAGTTCTTC	CASSFPTWTSSGNEQFF
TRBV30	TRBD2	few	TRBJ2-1	TGTGCCTGGAGACTAGCGGGGGGGCCCCACAATGAGCAGTTCTTC	CAWRLAGGPHNEQFF
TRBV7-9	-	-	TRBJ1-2	TGTGCCAGCAGCTTAGCAGGGGACTATGGCTACACCTTC	CASSLAGDYGYTF
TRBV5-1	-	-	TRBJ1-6	TGCGCCAGCCGCACAGGCACCTCAGGCGCACCCCTCCACTTT	CASRTGTSGAPLHF
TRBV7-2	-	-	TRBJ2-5	TGTGCCAGCAGCCTGGGGTGGGGAGGACAAGAGACCCAGTACTTC	CASSLGWGGQETQYF
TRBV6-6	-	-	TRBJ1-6	TGTGCCAGCAGTTTGGGCGATAATTCACCCCTCCACTTT	CASSLGDNSPLHF
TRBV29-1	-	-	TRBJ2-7	TGCAGCGTTAAGTTCGGGGACGAGCAGTACTTC	CSVKFGDEQYF
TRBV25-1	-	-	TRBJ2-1	TGTGCCAGCGACCGCCCGGGGAGCCGTTACAATGAGCAGTTCTTC	CASDRPGSRYNEQFF
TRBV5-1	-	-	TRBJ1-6	TGCGCCAGCAGCTTGGCCAGGTGGACAGATAATTCACCCCTCCACTTT	CASSLARWTDNSPLHF
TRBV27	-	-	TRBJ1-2	TGTGCCAGCTACAAAGGGGGGGAAGGCTACACCTTC	CASYKGGEGYTF
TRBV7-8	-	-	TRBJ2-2	TGTGCCAGCAGCTTAGGCGTCGGGGAGCTGTTTTTT	CASSLGVGELFF
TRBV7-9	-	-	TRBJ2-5	TGTGCCAGCAGCCGAACCTCGGGACTCAAAGGTGGGGAGACCCAGTACTTC	CASSRTSGLKGGETQYF
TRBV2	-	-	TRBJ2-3	TGTGCCAGCAGGCGGACTAGCACAGATACGCAGTATTTT	CASRRTSTDTQYF
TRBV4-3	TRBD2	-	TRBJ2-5	TGCGCCAGCAGCCAAGATGGACTAGCGGGAGGAGGGAAGACCCAGTACTTC	CASSQDGLAGGGKTQYF
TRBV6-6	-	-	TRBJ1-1	TGTGCCAGCAGGGGGGCGAGTAGGGACACTGAAGCTTTCTTT	CASRGASRDTEAFF
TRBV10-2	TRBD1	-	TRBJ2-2	TGCGCCAGCAGGGGACAGGGTGCCGGGGAGCTGTTTTTT	CASRGQGAGELFF
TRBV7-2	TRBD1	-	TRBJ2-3	TGTGCCAGCAGCCCCGGACAGGGAATAGGCACAGATACGCAGTATTTT	CASSPGQGIGTDTQYF
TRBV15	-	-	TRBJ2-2	TGTGCCACCCGGGAGTCAGTCGTTCAGGCCGGGGAGCTGTTTTTT	CATRESVVQAGELFF
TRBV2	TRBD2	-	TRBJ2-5	TGTGCCAGCAGTGAAAGAGCGAGCGGGGGGGTAAGAGAACGGGAGACCCAGTACTTC	CASSERASGGVRERETQYF
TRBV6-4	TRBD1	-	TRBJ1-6	TGTGCCAGCAGTGACGGGGACAGGGATAATTCACCCCTCCACTTT	CASSDGDRDNSPLHF
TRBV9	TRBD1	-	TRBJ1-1	TGTGCCAGCAGCGTTGGGACAGGGATGTTGAACACTGAAGCTTTCTTT	CASSVGTGMLNTEAFF
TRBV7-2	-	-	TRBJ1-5	TGTGCCAGCAGCTTGAACAGGGATCAGCCCCAGCATTTT	CASSLNRDQPQHF
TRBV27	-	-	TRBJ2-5	TGTGCCAGCAGTAGTAGGTTCTCGGGAGAGACCCAGTACTTC	CASSSRFSGETQYF
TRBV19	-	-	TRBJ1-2	TGTGCCAGTAGTTTGACAGAAGATTATGGCTACACCTTC	CASSLTEDYGYTF
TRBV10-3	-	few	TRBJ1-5	TGTGCCATCCCTGGTGGAGGCAATCAGCCCCAGCATTTT	CAIPGGGNQPQHF
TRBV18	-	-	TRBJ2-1	TGTGCCAGCTCACCATGGGGGGACGGACCCTACAATGAGCAGTTCTTC	CASSPWGDGPYNEQFF
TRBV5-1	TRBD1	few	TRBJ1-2	TGCGCCAGCAGCTGGGGGGACAGGGGATACGGCTACACCTTC	CASSWGDRGYGYTF
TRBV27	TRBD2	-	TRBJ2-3	TGTGCCAGCACCTCCCCAGCTAGCGGGATGAGAGATACGCAGTATTTT	CASTSPASGMRDTQYF
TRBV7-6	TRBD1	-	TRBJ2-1	TGTGCCAGCAGCTCACCGGGACAGGGGTTCCATGAGCAGTTCTTC	CASSSPGQGFHEQFF
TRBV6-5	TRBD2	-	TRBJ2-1	TGTGCCAGCAGAAAGGGACTAGCGGGAGTCGATGAGCAGTTCTTC	CASRKGLAGVDEQFF
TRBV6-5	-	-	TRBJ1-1	TGTGCCAGCATAGCAGGGTTGAACACTGAAGCTTTCTTT	CASIAGLNTEAFF